These 27 T cell receptor beta chains originate from one sample sequenced in a study of T-cell reconstitution after alpha-beta-depleted transplantation in children. The TCRbeta library was prepared with unique molecular identifiers. From the PCR reads, TCRdb called clonotypes with MiXCR, one entry per CDR3 protein. The top ten hold just under 7.5% of the sample, which has about 300,000 distinct CDR3 sequences, roughly a tenth seen once. The sequencing used PBMCs, collected before TCRalphabeta/CD19-depleted stem cell transplant. The receptors derive from a boy under three years old with acute myeloid leukemia, due to receive a stem cell transplant.

In regard to this clonotype: A read error may be the cause here, since a much bigger clone is one base away. CDR3 amino acids: CASSYSSPQKTQYF. CDR3 bases: TGTGCCAGCAGTTACTCGAGCCCCCAAAAGACCCAGTACTTC. The V call is TRBV6-5, the J call TRBJ2-5; no clear D gene. The CDR3 extends over 14 amino acids. CDR1 is MNHEY, CDR2 SVGAGI, per germline.

This clonotype was seen ten or more times. This chain links TRBV6-6 with TRBJ2-2; D unclear. V was shortened by 2 bases and J by 1 base, with 2 bases between the two germline ends. The CDR3 runs to 13 residues. CDR1 is MNHNY and CDR2 is SVGAGI in the germline V gene (reference sequence). DNA for the CDR3: TGTGCCAGCAGTTACGTGAACACCGGGGAGCTGTTTTTT. This encodes CASSYVNTGELFF.

This clonotype appeared many times. This chain joins TRBV28 and TRBJ2-3, with 10 bases that match TRBD1. After removal of 6 bases from V and 9 bases from J, the junction contained 6 bases not matched to a gene. From germline, CDR1 is MDHEN and CDR2 SYDVKM. CDR3 length: 13 amino acids. The DNA of the CDR3 is TGTGCCAGCAGCGCGACAGGGGGCGGGACGCAGTATTTT. Its protein product is CASSATGGGTQYF.

This clonotype was recorded many times. The gene calls are TRBV11-3 and TRBJ2-2; a possible D gene is TRBD1 (5 bases). The CDR3 contains 13 residues. CDR1 is SGHNT and CDR2 is YENEEA in the germline V gene. V lost 5 bases and J lost 4, with 8 bases in between. CDR3 nucleotide sequence: TGTGCCAGCAGCCCCAGGGTCACCGGGGAGCTGTTTTTT. Its translation: CASSPRVTGELFF.

This clonotype showed up many times. The CDR3: CAISVSGRAPNEQFF. The CDR3, as DNA: TGTGCCATCAGTGTTAGCGGGAGGGCACCCAATGAGCAGTTCTTC. V and J are TRBV10-3 and TRBJ2-1; the match to TRBD2 covers 11 bases. The CDR3 loop spans 15 amino acids. Trimming at V came to 4 bases and at J to 6 bases, leaving 5 bases not matched to a gene. The germline CDR1 and CDR2 sequences are ENHRY and SYGVKD.

A note on this clonotype: The junction departs from germline at one end; a sequencing error may be responsible. The chain has TRBV5-3 and TRBJ2-1; D possibly uses TRBD1 or TRBD2 (5 bases each). TRBV5-3 is filed as an ORF, its function uncertain. The CDR3 is 15 amino acids. CDR3 in amino acids: CARSLGVPCYNEQFF. The CDR3 DNA reads TGTGCCAGGAGCTTGGGGGTACCCTGCTACAATGAGCAGTTCTTC.

There are many counts of this clonotype. The rearrangement links TRBV29-1 to TRBJ1-2; 11 bases are shared with TRBD1. Germline V gene lookup returns CDR1 SQVTM and CDR2 ANQGSEA. This CDR3 region has 16 residues. J was trimmed by 8 bases and V by 3 bases; bases with no gene match: 14. CDR3 coding DNA: TGCAGCGTTGAGAAGGGGACAGGGGGAAGGTCCGCGGGCTACACCTTC. Its translation: CSVEKGTGGRSAGYTF.

The J gene is TRBJ2-1, the V gene TRBV2, with D possibly TRBD2 on 5 matching bases. The germline V and J ends were trimmed by 5 bases and 6 bases, with 11 bases remaining between them. The CDR3 is made up of 13 amino acids. CDR1 and CDR2 (germline): SNHLY, FYNNEI. The CDR3 sequence: CASSWLAPNEQFF. The DNA for the CDR3 is TGTGCCAGCAGTTGGCTAGCCCCCAATGAGCAGTTCTTC.

This clonotype was observed many times. The chain recombines TRBV7-9 with TRBJ2-5, with 7 bases that match TRBD2. The CDR3 has 15 amino acids. Germline CDR1 and CDR2: SEHNR and FQNEAQ (reference sequence). After removal of 4 bases from V and 2 bases from J, the junction contained 7 bases not matched to a gene. The CDR3 nucleotides read TGTGCCAGCAGCTCCCCTAGCGGTCATCAAGAGACCCAGTACTTC. Translating gives CASSSPSGHQETQYF.

The V call is TRBV20-1, the J call TRBJ2-3; TRBD2 aligns across 8 bases. The CDR3 contains 15 residues. With 3 bases clipped from V and 2 bases from J, the junction kept 7 bases outside the gene matches. Looked up from germline, CDR1 is DFQATT and CDR2 is SNEGSKA (reference sequence). Here the CDR3 DNA reads TGCAGTGCTAGTGGAGCGGGAGCCCCCACAGATACGCAGTATTTT. Its protein product is CSASGAGAPTDTQYF.

A remark on this clonotype: One base away lies a much larger clone, so this may be a sequencing read error. The V and J genes are TRBV6-1 and TRBJ1-2; 7 bases fit TRBD1. CDR1 is MNHNS and CDR2 is SASEGT in the germline V gene. This CDR3 has 14 amino acids. V shed 10 bases and J 8 bases; nucleotides not matched to a gene: 16. The DNA for the CDR3 is TGTGCCACCACATCAGGACAGGTGGCGCGGGGCTACACCTTC. Its translation is CATTSGQVARGYTF.

The table lists this clonotype with many counts. V gene TRBV12-3 or TRBV12-4 combines with J gene TRBJ2-6; D is ambiguous. The CDR3 is 17 residues long. Deletions cut 0 bases from V and 1 base from J, with 10 bases between. In nucleotides, the CDR3 is TGTGCCAGCAGTTTAGCTTTATCTGATTCTGGGGCCAACGTCCTGACTTTC. It encodes CASSLALSDSGANVLTF.

This clonotype was recorded many times. The chain has TRBV7-8 and TRBJ2-3; tentative D call: TRBD1 (6 bases). This CDR3 spans 15 amino acids. Germline V CDR1 and CDR2: SGHVS, FQNEAQ. Trimming removed 5 bases at V and 4 bases at J, with 16 bases between. Here the CDR3 DNA reads TGTGCCAGCAGCCACTCTGGGGGCCGGGCAGATACGCAGTATTTT. Translated: CASSHSGGRADTQYF.

Many counts were recorded for this clonotype. This chain links TRBV3-1 with TRBJ2-5; 9 bases are a match to TRBD2. CDR3 size: 16 residues. The J segment lost 5 bases and the V segment lost 2 bases, leaving 9 bases of the junction unmatched. The germline CDR1 and CDR2 sequences are LGHDT and YNNKEL (reference sequence). The CDR3: CASSQTPSGKRETQYF. The CDR3 bases are TGTGCCAGCAGCCAAACACCTAGCGGGAAACGGGAGACCCAGTACTTC.

CDR3 nucleotides: TGTGCCAGCAGTTTAGGCGCAGGGGGCGTACAGCCCCAGCATTTT. The encoded protein is CASSLGAGGVQPQHF. V gene TRBV27 combines with J gene TRBJ1-5, with TRBD1 identical over 8 bases. The junction had 7 bases not matched to a gene; V was cut back by 2 bases and J by 7 bases. There are 15 residues in the CDR3. Germline V CDR1 and CDR2: MNHEY, SMNVEV (reference sequence).

This clonotype showed up many times. This sequence joins TRBV7-2 and TRBJ2-2, with 9 bases aligning to TRBD1. J lost 6 bases, V lost 3 bases, and 8 bases had no gene match. Germline loops: CDR1 SGHTA, CDR2 FQGNSA. The CDR3 sequence is 16 residues long. The CDR3 protein is CASSFRWDRVPGELFF. In DNA form, the CDR3 reads TGTGCCAGCAGCTTTAGATGGGACAGGGTCCCCGGGGAGCTGTTTTTT.

This clonotype was recorded many times. The rearrangement links TRBV10-3 to TRBJ1-5, with unresolved D. Per the germline V gene, CDR1 is ENHRY and CDR2 is SYGVKD. V lost 0 bases to trimming and J lost 0 bases, with 12 bases between them. The CDR3 sequence is 17 residues long. The CDR3, as DNA: TGTGCCATCAGTGAGTCAAGGACTGACTATAGCAATCAGCCCCAGCATTTT. This encodes CAISESRTDYSNQPQHF.

This clonotype has more than one count but fewer than ten. In DNA, the CDR3 is TGCGCCAGCAGCCAAGATACCAGCGGGAGCTACGAGCAGTACTTC. Translation: CASSQDTSGSYEQYF. The V and J genes are TRBV4-1 and TRBJ2-7; 8 nucleotides align to TRBD2. Trimming took 0 bases from V and 3 from J; bases not matched to a gene: 4. This CDR3 is 15 amino acids long. The germline CDR1 and CDR2 sequences are MGHRA and YSYEKL.

This clonotype has only one observation. The CDR3 region has the DNA TGTGCCAGCAAGAACACCGGGACAGGAGAAAACACTGAAGCTTTCTTT. Translated, it gives CASKNTGTGENTEAFF. This sequence joins TRBV6-2 or TRBV6-3 and TRBJ1-1; 8 bases map to TRBD1. From germline, CDR1 is MNHEY and CDR2 SVGEGT. The CDR3 sequence is 16 residues long. V shed 7 bases and J 2 bases; nucleotides not matched to a gene: 12.

This clonotype was found many times. The chain couples TRBV12-3 or TRBV12-4 to TRBJ2-3, with 7 bases lining up with TRBD1. The CDR3 length is 17 residues. Unmatched junction bases numbered 11, after V lost 3 bases and J lost 2 bases. CDR3 residues: CASSFGDRVRVTDTQYF. In DNA form, the CDR3 reads TGTGCCAGCAGTTTCGGAGACAGGGTGAGGGTCACAGATACGCAGTATTTT.

This clonotype was counted ten times or more. J is TRBJ2-3 and V is TRBV29-1; D not certain. The germline V and J ends were trimmed by 4 bases and 6 bases, with 17 bases remaining between them. The CDR3 has 14 amino acids. The germline V gene encodes CDR1 SQVTM and CDR2 ANQGSEA. CDR3 nucleotide sequence: TGCAGCGTTGGGGCGCGTTTAGCTGTGGATACGCAGTATTTT. Its translation: CSVGARLAVDTQYF.

This clonotype was recorded many times. The genes are TRBV3-1 and TRBJ2-2, with 10 positions matching TRBD2. The J segment lost 6 bases and the V segment lost 2 bases, leaving 3 bases of the junction unmatched. The CDR3 runs 15 residues. CDR1 is LGHDT and CDR2 is YNNKEL in the germline V gene (reference sequence). The CDR3 reads CASSQLAGAPGELFF. DNA for the CDR3: TGTGCCAGCAGCCAACTAGCGGGAGCCCCCGGGGAGCTGTTTTTT.

This clonotype was recorded at least ten times. The chain couples TRBV7-3 to TRBJ2-3; D may correspond to TRBD1 or TRBD2 (5 bases each). Trimming cost V 4 bases and J 3 bases, with 14 bases left between them. CDR1 is SGHTA, CDR2 FQGTGA, per germline. This CDR3 region has 15 residues. Here the CDR3 reads CASSSQGRTTDTQYF. DNA of the CDR3: TGTGCCAGCAGCTCCCAGGGACGGACTACAGATACGCAGTATTTT.

V gene TRBV20-1 combines with J gene TRBJ2-1, with 10 nucleotides matching TRBD2. The CDR3 is made up of 17 amino acids. V dropped 0 bases and J dropped 0; count of bases not matched to a gene: 5. The V gene's germline CDR1 is DFQATT and CDR2 SNEGSKA (reference sequence). CDR3 protein: CSARDLASGSSYNEQFF. The CDR3 DNA reads TGCAGTGCTAGAGATCTGGCTAGCGGGAGCTCCTACAATGAGCAGTTCTTC.

This clonotype was seen repeatedly, ten times or more. CDR3 nucleotide sequence: TGTGCCAGCAGCCCGGTTGGCACTGAAGCTTTCTTT. Its translation: CASSPVGTEAFF. This chain links TRBV7-6 with TRBJ1-1; no clear D. Trimming cost V 5 bases and J 4 bases, with 8 bases left between them. CDR1 and CDR2 (germline): SGHVS, FNYEAQ. CDR3 length: 12 residues.

The rearrangement uses TRBV20-1 and TRBJ2-1; 11 nucleotides agree with TRBD2. CDR1 is DFQATT, CDR2 SNEGSKA, per germline (reference sequence). Trimming cost V 7 bases and J 3 bases; bases outside gene matches: 5. CDR3 length: 14 amino acids. The CDR3: CSGVGLAVYNEQFF. In nucleotides, the CDR3 is TGCAGTGGAGTGGGACTAGCGGTCTACAATGAGCAGTTCTTC.

The sample holds many counts of this clonotype. The chain joins TRBV24-1 to TRBJ2-2, with D perhaps matching TRBD1 (6 bases). The CDR3 has 14 amino acids. The V gene lost 4 bases and the J gene lost 7 bases, with 12 bases spanning the gap. Germline loops: CDR1 KGHDR, CDR2 SFDVKD. The CDR3 DNA sequence: TGTGCCACCAGTGACTTACGGACAGTCGGGGAGCTGTTTTTT. It yields the protein CATSDLRTVGELFF.